The 4 T cell receptor beta chains below all came from one sample that was sequenced in a study of identical twins. MiXCR, applied by TCRdb to the 5' RACE reads, yields one record per CDR3 protein. The sample comprises 750,000 to 950,000 distinct CDR3 sequences, about 12% of which are singletons, and 1.5% to 2% rests with the top ten. These data also featured in a second study, about yellow fever vaccine responses in identical twins.

Sequenced material: PBMCs. The receptors stem from a woman in her late teens or twenties in good health.

The rearrangement links TRBV20-1 to TRBJ2-7, with 10 bases that match TRBD1. Germline CDR1 reads DFQATT; CDR2 reads SNEGSKA (reference sequence). This CDR3 is 17 amino acids long. V shed 5 bases, J shed 0 bases, and the junction held 13 bases outside the gene matches. The CDR3 bases are TGCAGTGCTTCGAAGGGGTCGGGACAGGGGTTCTCCTACGAGCAGTACTTC. It yields the protein CSASKGSGQGFSYEQYF.

This clonotype was counted only a few times. V gene TRBV27 combines with J gene TRBJ2-1; D might be TRBD2 (5 bases). This CDR3 is built from 16 residues. V was pared by 6 bases and J by 7 bases, with 22 bases between. Germline CDR1 MNHEY, CDR2 SMNVEV (reference sequence). For the CDR3, the DNA is TGTGCCAGCAGCCCCAGGTGGGGAGCGGCGAGGAATGAGCAGTTCTTC. It specifies CASSPRWGAARNEQFF.

The rearrangement uses TRBV6-5 and TRBJ1-1; D unclear. Germline V gene sequence: CDR1 MNHEY, CDR2 SVGAGI. V lost 0 bases to trimming and J lost 4 bases, with 9 bases between them. The CDR3 has 14 residues. The chain's CDR3 is CASSYSTPGTEAFF. CDR3 DNA: TGTGCCAGCAGTTACTCGACCCCGGGCACTGAAGCTTTCTTT.

A few counts support this clonotype. This chain connects TRBV11-2 to TRBJ2-1; TRBD2 agrees at 12 bases. CDR1 is SGHAT, CDR2 FQNNGV, per germline. The CDR3 sequence is 15 residues long. V lost 1 base, J lost 12 bases, and 7 bases stayed unmatched. CDR3 bases: TGTGCCAGCAGCTTAGCTTTCCTAGCGGGGGGGGCGCAGTTCTTC. This sequence encodes CASSLAFLAGGAQFF.